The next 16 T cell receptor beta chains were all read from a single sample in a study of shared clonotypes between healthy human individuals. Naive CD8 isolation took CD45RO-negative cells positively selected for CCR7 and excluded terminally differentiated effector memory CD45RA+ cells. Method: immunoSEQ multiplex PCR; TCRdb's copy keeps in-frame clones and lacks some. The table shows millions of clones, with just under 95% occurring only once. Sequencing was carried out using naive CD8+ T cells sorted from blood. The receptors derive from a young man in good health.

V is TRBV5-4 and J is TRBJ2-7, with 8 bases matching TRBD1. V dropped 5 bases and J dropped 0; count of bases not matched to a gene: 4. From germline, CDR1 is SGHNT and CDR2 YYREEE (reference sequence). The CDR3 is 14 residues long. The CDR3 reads CASRLQGDSYEQYF. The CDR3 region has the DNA TGTGCCAGCAGACTACAGGGGGACTCCTACGAGCAGTACTTC.

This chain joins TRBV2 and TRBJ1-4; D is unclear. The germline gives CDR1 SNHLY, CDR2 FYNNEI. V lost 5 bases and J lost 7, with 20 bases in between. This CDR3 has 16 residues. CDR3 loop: CASSPPFSGKTEKLFF. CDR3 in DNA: TGTGCCAGCAGTCCCCCCTTTTCGGGGAAGACTGAAAAACTGTTTTTT.

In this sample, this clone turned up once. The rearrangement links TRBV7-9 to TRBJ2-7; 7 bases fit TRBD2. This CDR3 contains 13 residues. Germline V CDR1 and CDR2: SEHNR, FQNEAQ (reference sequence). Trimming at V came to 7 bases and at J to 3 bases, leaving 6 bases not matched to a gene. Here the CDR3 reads CASIGGSGYEQYF. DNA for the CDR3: TGTGCCAGCATAGGCGGGAGCGGCTACGAGCAGTACTTC.

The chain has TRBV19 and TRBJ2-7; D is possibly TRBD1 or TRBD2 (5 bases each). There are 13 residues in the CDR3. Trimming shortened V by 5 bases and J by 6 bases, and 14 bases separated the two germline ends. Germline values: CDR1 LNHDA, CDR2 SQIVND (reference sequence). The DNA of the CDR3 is TGTGCCAGTAGTCATAGCACGGGGCGCGAGCAGTACTTC. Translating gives CASSHSTGREQYF.

The CDR3 DNA reads TGCGCCAGCAGCCAAACCCTGGGGTCCTGGGAGCAGTACTTC. Amino acids: CASSQTLGSWEQYF. The chain links TRBV4-1 to TRBJ2-7; D call uncertain. This CDR3 region has 14 residues. CDR1 MGHRA and CDR2 YSYEKL come from the germline V gene. Trimming removed 2 bases at V and 7 bases at J, with 15 bases between.

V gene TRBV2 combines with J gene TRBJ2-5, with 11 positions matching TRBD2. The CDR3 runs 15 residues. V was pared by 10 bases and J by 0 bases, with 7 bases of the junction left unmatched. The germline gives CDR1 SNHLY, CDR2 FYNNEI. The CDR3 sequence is CANNRLAGNQETQYF. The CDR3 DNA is TGTGCCAACAACCGACTAGCGGGGAACCAAGAGACCCAGTACTTC.

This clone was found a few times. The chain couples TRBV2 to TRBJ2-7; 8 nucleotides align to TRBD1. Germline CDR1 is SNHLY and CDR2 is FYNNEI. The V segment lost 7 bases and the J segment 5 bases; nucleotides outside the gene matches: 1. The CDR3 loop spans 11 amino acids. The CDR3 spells CASTQGDEQYF. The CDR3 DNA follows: TGTGCCAGCACACAGGGGGACGAGCAGTACTTC. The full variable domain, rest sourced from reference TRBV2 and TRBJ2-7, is EPEVTQTPSHQVTQMGQEVILRCVPISNHLYFYWYRQILGQKVEFLVSFYNNEISEKSEIFDDQFSVERPDGSNFTLKIRSTKLEDSAMYFCASTQGDEQYFGPGTRLTVT.

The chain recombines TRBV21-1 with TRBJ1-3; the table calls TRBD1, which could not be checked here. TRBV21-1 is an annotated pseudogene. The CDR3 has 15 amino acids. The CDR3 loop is CASSKRTASGNTIYF. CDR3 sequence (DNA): TGTGCCAGCAGCAAACGGACAGCCTCTGGAAACACCATATATTTT.

The CDR3 loop is CASSLSTADYGYTF. In DNA, the CDR3 is TGTGCCAGCAGTTTATCAACCGCCGACTATGGCTACACCTTC. The rearrangement uses TRBV27 and TRBJ1-2, with D hard to call. Germline V CDR1 and CDR2: MNHEY, SMNVEV (reference sequence). V was clipped by 0 bases and J by 3 bases, with 8 bases between them. CDR3 length equals 14 residues.

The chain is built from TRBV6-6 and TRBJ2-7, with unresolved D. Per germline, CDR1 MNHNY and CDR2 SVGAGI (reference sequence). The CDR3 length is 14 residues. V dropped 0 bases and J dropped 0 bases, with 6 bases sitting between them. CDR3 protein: CASSYSRSSYEQYF. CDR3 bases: TGTGCCAGCAGTTACTCGAGGAGCTCCTACGAGCAGTACTTC.

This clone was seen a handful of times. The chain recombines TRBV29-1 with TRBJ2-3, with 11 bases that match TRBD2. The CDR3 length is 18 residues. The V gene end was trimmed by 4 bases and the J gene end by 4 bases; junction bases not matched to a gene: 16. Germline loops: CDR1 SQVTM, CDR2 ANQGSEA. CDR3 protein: CSVVRLAGNGWGADTQYF. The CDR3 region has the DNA TGCAGCGTTGTTCGACTAGCGGGAAACGGATGGGGGGCAGATACGCAGTATTTT.

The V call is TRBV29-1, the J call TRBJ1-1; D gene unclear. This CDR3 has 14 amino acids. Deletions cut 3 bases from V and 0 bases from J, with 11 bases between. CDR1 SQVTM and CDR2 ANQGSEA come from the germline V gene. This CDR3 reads CSVDLGAVNTEAFF. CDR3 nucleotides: TGCAGCGTTGATCTGGGCGCAGTGAACACTGAAGCTTTCTTT. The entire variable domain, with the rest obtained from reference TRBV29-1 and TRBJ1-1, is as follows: SAVISQKPSRDICQRGTSLTIQCQVDSQVTMMFWYRQQPGQSLTLIATANQGSEATYESGFVIDKFPISRPNLTFSTLTVSNMSPEDSSIYLCSVDLGAVNTEAFFGQGTRLTVV.

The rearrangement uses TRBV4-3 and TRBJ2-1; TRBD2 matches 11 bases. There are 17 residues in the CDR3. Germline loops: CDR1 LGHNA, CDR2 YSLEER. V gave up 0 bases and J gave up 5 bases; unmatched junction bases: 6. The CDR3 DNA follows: TGCGCCAGCAGCCAAGAAGAACTAGCGGGAGAGGACAATGAGCAGTTCTTC. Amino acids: CASSQEELAGEDNEQFF.

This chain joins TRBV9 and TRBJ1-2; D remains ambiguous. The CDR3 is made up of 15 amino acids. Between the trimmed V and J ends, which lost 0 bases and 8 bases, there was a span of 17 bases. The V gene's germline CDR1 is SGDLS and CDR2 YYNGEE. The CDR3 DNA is TGTGCCAGCAGCGTAGATTCGTTTGGGTCGATGGGCTACACCTTC. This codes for CASSVDSFGSMGYTF.

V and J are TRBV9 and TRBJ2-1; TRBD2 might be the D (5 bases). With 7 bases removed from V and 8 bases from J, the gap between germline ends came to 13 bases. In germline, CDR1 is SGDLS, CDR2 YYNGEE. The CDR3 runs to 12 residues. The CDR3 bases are TGTGCCAGCCGTGGACTGCGGGATGAGCAGTTCTTC. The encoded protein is CASRGLRDEQFF.

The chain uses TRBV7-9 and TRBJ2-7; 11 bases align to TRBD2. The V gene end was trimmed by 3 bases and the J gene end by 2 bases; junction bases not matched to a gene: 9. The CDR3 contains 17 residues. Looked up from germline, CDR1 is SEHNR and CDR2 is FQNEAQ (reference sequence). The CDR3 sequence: CASSLGPGLAVAYEQYF. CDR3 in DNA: TGTGCCAGCAGCTTGGGCCCGGGACTAGCGGTGGCCTACGAGCAGTACTTC.